This T cell receptor beta chain was documented in a study of CD8 T cells in ankylosing spondylitis. Trimming shortened V by 6 bases and J by 4 bases, and 31 bases separated the two germline ends. Germline V gene sequence: CDR1 SGHAT, CDR2 FQDESV (reference sequence). This CDR3 has 19 amino acids. As to this clonotype: The target antigen is unknown.

The authors made TCR beta libraries by quantitative 5'-RACE with molecular barcodes. TCRdb itself ran the 5' RACE reads through MiXCR, one entry per CDR3 protein. The sample gives about 750,000 distinct CDR3 sequences, around 20% of which show up once; about 20% is in the top ten. Notes on the study in general: Matched synovial fluid from ankylosing spondylitis patients was reported to be enriched for disease-linked clones. Eight or nine highly homologous variants formed a TCR beta motif that appeared characteristic of ankylosing spondylitis blood.

The receptor was isolated from a male donor with ankylosing spondylitis. The sequenced sample consisted of blood, either unsorted or a sorted T cell fraction (not recorded which). This chain links TRBV11-1 with TRBJ2-7; tentative D call: TRBD1 (6 bases). DNA for the CDR3: TGTGCCAGCAGTTATCCGGACCACCAGAGTGGCAGGGGCTCTTACGAGCAGTACTTC. This sequence encodes CASSYPDHQSGRGSYEQYF.